This T cell receptor beta chain emerged from a study of cytomegalovirus exposure and HLA in healthy donors. A word on this clone: Its antigen is undetermined.

Germline V gives CDR1 ENHRY, CDR2 SYGVKD. The V gene lost 6 bases and the J gene lost 2 bases, with 19 bases spanning the gap. This CDR3 region has 16 residues. PCR primers comprised 60 Vbeta and 13 Jbeta primers. Sequenced by immunoSEQ multiplex PCR; TCRdb stores in-frame clones only, minus some. The sample contains about 150,000 clones, roughly 80% of which appear only once. Overall study results and limits: The authors judged a highly shared variant cluster likely a sequencing artifact. A later examination showed that TCR association rates differed by HLA locus, with DRB1 most and HLA-C fewest. Later analysis identified several of the most significant clusters that appeared linked to common viral pathogens. Within a later analysis, the majority of CMV-associated TCR beta chains appeared HLA-restricted.

The clonotype comes from a man aged 35 to 55 in good health and CMV-seropositive. Sequencing used PBMCs. This chain connects TRBV10-3 to TRBJ1-1, with D possibly TRBD1 on 6 matching bases. The DNA for the CDR3 is TGTGCCATCAGGACCGGGGGGGCAGGGGTTAACACTGAAGCTTTCTTT. Its protein is CAIRTGGAGVNTEAFF.